The T cell receptor beta chain under discussion was sequenced for a study of spatial heterogeneity in lung cancer. Germline-derived CDR1 and CDR2 are SGHTA and FQGNSA. The CDR3 spans 15 residues. Trimming removed 6 bases from V and 2 bases from J; junction bases left unmatched: 6. A single record per CDR3 protein comes from TCRdb applying MiXCR to the 5' RACE reads. Of tens of thousands of distinct CDR3 sequences listed, roughly 13% are singletons. Time point denoted: sample taken at primary tumor resection. Unsorted tumor, nontumor lung tissue or cryopreserved PBMC supplied the whole RNA. This clonotype was found once.

The TCR comes from a male donor with early-stage non-small cell lung cancer. The source material was PBMCs, sampled at surgery. The chain is built from TRBV7-2 and TRBJ2-3, with 9 nucleotides matching TRBD1. The CDR3 spells CASSWTGDNTDTQYF. The CDR3 nucleotides read TGTGCCAGCAGTTGGACAGGGGATAACACAGATACGCAGTATTTT.